This record concerns one TCR beta chain sequence. Its antigen is undetermined. The data were taken from a study of blood T cells in healthy people across ages. The V and J ends lost 6 bases and 1 base, in that order; junction bases with no gene match: 6. Per germline, CDR1 SGHTA and CDR2 FQGTGA. The CDR3 is 15 amino acids. The second PCR ran about 6 to 12 cycles with a sample-barcoded 5' primer and J-beta primers. Researchers report that a template-switch adaptor with 12 random nucleotides tagged each cDNA molecule. From the 5' RACE reads, TCRdb called clonotypes with MiXCR, one entry per CDR3 protein. This table has about 1.6 million distinct CDR3 sequences, about 35% appearing once. The study's findings and limits: Whereas aged donors had fewer naive CD4+ cells, long-lived donors had more of them and higher diversity.

The sequencing input was blood. The clonotype was recovered from a young woman in good health. The V call is TRBV7-3, the J call TRBJ2-5; 9 positions match TRBD2. This CDR3 reads CASSQSGGTQETQYF. Here the CDR3 DNA reads TGTGCCAGCAGTCAAAGCGGGGGGACCCAAGAGACCCAGTACTTC.